The entry below gives a single TCR beta chain sequence along with its context. The antigen is undetermined. The sample is drawn from a study of cytomegalovirus exposure and HLA in healthy donors. General study results and limits: Through in vitro validation, three CMV-associated chains were shown to be specific for CMV antigens. Being productive about 87% or about 30% of the time was typical of most TCR beta V segments in an earlier analysis. A highly shared variant cluster was judged a likely technical artifact. As immune exposure information, only CMV serostatus was available.

Germline values: CDR1 SGHDT, CDR2 YYEEEE. This CDR3 has 14 residues. Unmatched junction bases numbered 4, after V lost 0 bases and J lost 4 bases. Primers for the PCR totalled 60 Vbeta and 13 Jbeta. Measured with immunoSEQ multiplex PCR; TCRdb has only the in-frame clones, and not every one. In the table there are more than 90,000 clones, 65% to 75% of which are singletons. Sequencing was done on a sample of PBMCs. The TCR comes from a woman between 50 and 59 years old in good health and CMV-seropositive. The V call is TRBV5-6, the J call TRBJ2-7, with 7 bases lining up with TRBD2. In DNA, the CDR3 is TGTGCCAGCAGCTTGGGGCAGGGAGGGTACGAGCAGTACTTC. Its protein is CASSLGQGGYEQYF.